This entry lists 8 T cell receptor beta chains sequenced from one sample in a study of early T cells in non-severe SARS-CoV-2 infection. TCRdb re-derived calls from the 5' RACE reads in MiXCR, one entry per CDR3 protein. The sample holds under 80,000 distinct CDR3 sequences, approximately 10% seen once. Sequencing was done on a sample of whole blood. Receptors originate from an adult who was a healthcare worker with PCR-confirmed SARS-CoV-2 infection or an uninfected control (not recorded which).

This clonotype was detected ten times or more. This chain links TRBV5-6 with TRBJ1-2, with D possibly being TRBD1 (5 bases). Trimming left V 2 bases short and J 1 base short, with 12 bases between. This CDR3 contains 15 residues. Germline V gene sequence: CDR1 SGHDT, CDR2 YYEEEE. CDR3 bases: TGTGCCAGCAGCTTACCGGGACGGAGTAACTATGGCTACACCTTC. This codes for CASSLPGRSNYGYTF.

In its sample, this clonotype was seen many times. This sequence joins TRBV6-6 and TRBJ1-2; the match to TRBD1 covers 9 bases. V was clipped by 6 bases and J by 5 bases; unmatched bases: 13. Germline values: CDR1 MNHNY, CDR2 SVGAGI (reference sequence). The CDR3 loop spans 16 amino acids. The CDR3 reads CASSQTGQGYGYGYTF. The CDR3 DNA sequence: TGTGCCAGCAGCCAAACCGGACAGGGGTACGGTTATGGCTACACCTTC.

This clonotype occurred many times. The CDR3 loop is CASREGQIGQPQHF. The CDR3 nucleotides read TGTGCCAGCAGAGAGGGACAGATCGGTCAGCCCCAGCATTTT. The chain uses TRBV2 and TRBJ1-5; 7 nucleotides align to TRBD1. J gave up 6 bases and V 6 bases, and 8 bases lay outside the gene matches. The CDR3 totals 14 residues. Germline assignment: CDR1 SNHLY and CDR2 FYNNEI. Full variable domain (rest looked up from reference TRBV2 and TRBJ1-5): EPEVTQTPSHQVTQMGQEVILRCVPISNHLYFYWYRQILGQKVEFLVSFYNNEISEKSEIFDDQFSVERPDGSNFTLKIRSTKLEDSAMYFCASREGQIGQPQHFGDGTRLSIL.

This clonotype was seen repeatedly, ten times or more. This sequence joins TRBV3-1 and TRBJ1-5; 7 bases agree with TRBD1. Germline V CDR1 and CDR2: LGHDT, YNNKEL (reference sequence). The CDR3 totals 16 residues. The V and J ends lost 0 bases and 3 bases, in that order; junction bases with no gene match: 5. DNA of the CDR3: TGTGCCAGCAGCCAAGATAGGGGACAGCTCAATCAGCCCCAGCATTTT. Protein sequence: CASSQDRGQLNQPQHF.

At least ten counts were recorded for this clonotype. The V and J genes are TRBV4-1 and TRBJ2-3; D uncertain. CDR1 is MGHRA, CDR2 YSYEKL, per germline. The CDR3 length is 13 residues. Trimming pared 0 bases from V and 7 bases from J, leaving 8 bases between. DNA for the CDR3: TGCGCCAGCAGCCAAGATGGCGTCAATACGCAGTATTTT. Encoded protein: CASSQDGVNTQYF.

This clonotype was seen ten or more times. The V call is TRBV6-6, the J call TRBJ2-5, with 8 bases that match TRBD2. Trimming took 10 bases from V and 5 from J; bases not matched to a gene: 12. The CDR3 runs 14 residues. The germline V gene encodes CDR1 MNHNY and CDR2 SVGAGI (reference sequence). CDR3 residues: CATRGGSYGETQYF. CDR3 sequence (DNA): TGTGCCACCCGCGGGGGGTCCTATGGGGAGACCCAGTACTTC.

In its sample, this clonotype was seen many times. This chain uses TRBV11-2 with TRBJ2-3, with D maybe TRBD2 (6 bases). Per germline, CDR1 SGHAT and CDR2 FQNNGV. This CDR3 spans 15 amino acids. V was pared by 5 bases and J by 6 bases, with 18 bases between. The CDR3 DNA reads as TGTGCCAGCAGCCAAATCGGGGGTGGGTCGGATACGCAGTATTTT. Protein: CASSQIGGGSDTQYF.

This clonotype was observed a handful of times. Germline and junction disagree at one end, which may indicate a read error. The J gene is TRBJ2-7, the V gene TRBV12-3 or TRBV12-4; a possible D gene is TRBD1 (6 bases). The CDR3 extends over 13 amino acids. The CDR3 is CASSLRQAYGQYF. The CDR3 DNA reads as TGTGCCAGCAGTTTAAGACAGGCGTACGGGCAGTACTTC.